Presented here are 25 T cell receptor beta chains from one specimen sequenced in a study of early T cells in non-severe SARS-CoV-2 infection. TCRdb re-analysed the 5' RACE reads in MiXCR, keeping a single row per CDR3 protein. The sample lists 55,000 to 85,000 distinct CDR3 sequences, roughly 15% occurring once. What was sequenced was whole blood. The origin of the receptors is an adult who was a healthcare worker with PCR-confirmed SARS-CoV-2 infection or an uninfected control (not recorded which).

This clonotype was observed a few times. This rearrangement joins TRBV5-1 to TRBJ1-1; no clear D. Germline-derived CDR1 and CDR2 are SGHRS and YFSETQ. V was cut by 2 bases and J by 0 bases, with 11 bases left in between. The CDR3 loop spans 15 amino acids. CDR3 loop: CASSFSSGLNTEAFF. The CDR3 nucleotides are TGCGCCAGCAGCTTCTCCAGCGGCTTGAACACTGAAGCTTTCTTT.

This rearrangement joins TRBV14 to TRBJ2-2; 8 bases agree with TRBD1. V trimming: 4 bases; J trimming: 5 bases; junction bases outside the gene matches: 3. The CDR3 length is 14 residues. In germline, CDR1 is SGHDN, CDR2 FVKESK. The CDR3, as DNA: TGTGCCAGCAGCCCCCGGACAGGGACCGGGGAGCTGTTTTTT. Its translation is CASSPRTGTGELFF.

CDR3 bases: TGTGCCAGCAGCTCACCAACCCAGGGAAAACTGTTTTTT. Protein: CASSSPTQGKLFF. The chain recombines TRBV7-2 with TRBJ1-4; a weak D match, TRBD1 (5 bases). With 4 bases removed from V and 10 bases from J, the gap between germline ends came to 13 bases. Per germline, CDR1 SGHTA and CDR2 FQGNSA. The length of the CDR3 is 13 residues. The complete variable domain, with remaining parts taken from reference TRBV7-2 and TRBJ1-4, reads GAGVSQSPSNKVTEKGKDVELRCDPISGHTALYWYRQSLGQGLEFLIYFQGNSAPDKSGLPSDRFSAERTGGSVSTLTIQRTQQEDSAVYLCASSSPTQGKLFFGSGTQLSVL.

In its sample, this clonotype was seen many times. The J gene is TRBJ2-7, the V gene TRBV18, with D unresolved. Germline V CDR1 and CDR2: KGHSH, LQKENI. Trimming removed 3 bases from V and 0 bases from J, with 9 bases in between. The length of the CDR3 is 14 residues. The CDR3 nucleotides are TGTGCCAGCTCACCGAGCCCCATCTCCTACGAGCAGTACTTC. Amino acid sequence: CASSPSPISYEQYF.

The chain couples TRBV10-3 to TRBJ2-1; possible D gene TRBD2, 5 bases. Trimming took off 9 bases at V and 8 bases at J, with 17 bases between the two ends. This CDR3 region has 13 residues. Germline V gene data show CDR1 as ENHRY and CDR2 as SYGVKD. The CDR3 sequence is CAMRTGPGYEQFF. CDR3 sequence (DNA): TGTGCCATGAGGACCGGACCGGGGTATGAGCAGTTCTTC.

This clonotype was observed at least ten times. This rearrangement joins TRBV20-1 to TRBJ2-3, with 7 bases matching TRBD2. V shed 0 bases, J shed 0 bases, and the junction held 3 bases outside the gene matches. Germline CDR1 is DFQATT and CDR2 is SNEGSKA (reference sequence). The CDR3 runs 15 residues. The CDR3 region is CSARDDGRSTDTQYF. The CDR3 bases are TGCAGTGCTAGAGATGACGGGAGGAGCACAGATACGCAGTATTTT.

The J gene is TRBJ2-7, the V gene TRBV20-1; the D gene is possibly TRBD1 (6 bases). CDR1 is DFQATT, CDR2 SNEGSKA, per germline (reference sequence). V was pared by 0 bases and J by 4 bases, with 13 bases between. This CDR3 comprises 14 residues. CDR3 in amino acids: CSARETGKLYEQYF. CDR3 DNA: TGCAGTGCTAGAGAAACAGGGAAGCTATACGAGCAGTACTTC.

V and J are TRBV2 and TRBJ2-3; TRBD2 matches at 13 bases. Germline trimming cut 6 bases from V and 8 bases from J; bases unmatched to any gene: 17. Germline assignment: CDR1 SNHLY and CDR2 FYNNEI. This CDR3 has 18 amino acids. CDR3 in DNA: TGTGCCAGCAGAACCTCTCCCGGACTAGCGGGGGAGACTCGTACGCAGTATTTT. It yields the protein CASRTSPGLAGETRTQYF.

This clonotype was detected a few times. The gene calls are TRBV12-3 or TRBV12-4 and TRBJ2-2; TRBD2 might be the D (5 bases). The CDR3 is made up of 12 amino acids. V was pared by 3 bases and J by 7 bases, with 6 bases between. Here the CDR3 reads CASSFRGGELFF. CDR3 in DNA: TGTGCCAGCAGTTTCCGGGGCGGGGAGCTGTTTTTT.

This clonotype has more than one count but fewer than ten. This chain joins TRBV7-2 and TRBJ1-5; no reliable D call. Trimming removed 1 base at V and 0 bases at J, with 7 bases between. Per germline, CDR1 SGHTA and CDR2 FQGNSA. CDR3 length: 15 residues. The CDR3: CASSLDSYSNQPQHF. The CDR3 coding sequence is TGTGCCAGCAGCTTAGACAGCTATAGCAATCAGCCCCAGCATTTT.

This clonotype came up many times. The chain has TRBV28 and TRBJ1-6; D gene uncertain. The CDR3 spans 13 residues. The ends were cut back, 8 bases at V and 8 bases at J, with 13 bases in the middle. Germline-derived CDR1 and CDR2 are MDHEN and SYDVKM. The CDR3 spells CASRRAIHSPLHF. In DNA form, the CDR3 reads TGTGCCAGCCGCCGGGCAATTCATTCACCCCTCCACTTT.

Concerning this clonotype: A much bigger clone sits one base away, suggesting this may be a read error. The chain employs TRBV4-2 and TRBJ2-4; D possibly corresponds to TRBD2 (6 bases). The CDR3 is 16 amino acids. Germline-derived CDR1 and CDR2 are LGHNA and YNFKEQ. This chain's CDR3 is CVSSQDIVRGQNIQYF. The CDR3 coding sequence is TGTGTCAGCAGCCAAGATATAGTGCGGGGTCAAAACATTCAGTACTTC.

This clonotype was observed many times. The CDR3 is CASSYQVAANSPLHF. CDR3 sequence (DNA): TGTGCCAGCAGCTATCAGGTGGCAGCGAATTCACCCCTCCACTTT. The V and J genes are TRBV5-4 and TRBJ1-6; no clear D. With 3 bases removed from V and 7 bases from J, the gap between germline ends came to 14 bases. The germline gives CDR1 SGHNT, CDR2 YYREEE (reference sequence). The CDR3 totals 15 residues.

This clonotype was seen a few times. The V gene is TRBV30, the J gene TRBJ2-3; D gene uncertain. The CDR3 runs to 15 residues. The germline V gene has CDR1 GTSNPN and CDR2 SVGIG (reference sequence). V was pared by 0 bases and J by 6 bases, with 16 bases between. The DNA for the CDR3 is TGTGCCTGGAGTGTTGCAGGACGTGTTCTGGATACGCAGTATTTT. It is translated as CAWSVAGRVLDTQYF.

The chain links TRBV29-1 to TRBJ1-2, with TRBD1 matching over 7 bases. The CDR3 sequence is 13 residues long. Germline lookup yields CDR1 SQVTM and CDR2 ANQGSEA. Trimming removed 7 bases from V and 5 bases from J; junction bases left unmatched: 10. The chain's CDR3 is CSGGTGTAYGYTF. Written as DNA, the CDR3 is TGCAGCGGGGGCACCGGGACAGCTTATGGCTACACCTTC.

This chain uses TRBV6-1 with TRBJ1-5; no clear D gene. The CDR3 runs to 12 residues. Germline assignment: CDR1 MNHNS and CDR2 SASEGT. Trimming left V 5 bases short and J 4 bases short, with 6 bases between. The CDR3 sequence: CASSPTNQPQHF. CDR3 in DNA: TGTGCCAGCAGTCCCACTAATCAGCCCCAGCATTTT.

The V call is TRBV5-1, the J call TRBJ2-7; 10 bases map to TRBD2. The trim removed 1 base at V and 0 bases at J, leaving 4 bases unmatched. CDR1 and CDR2 from the germline V gene are SGHRS and YFSETQ. This CDR3 spans 16 amino acids. In DNA, the CDR3 is TGCGCCAGCAGCTTGACTAGCGGGGTGAGCTCCTACGAGCAGTACTTC. It codes for CASSLTSGVSSYEQYF.

The chain links TRBV28 to TRBJ2-7; perhaps TRBD1 as D (6 bases). Germline lookup yields CDR1 MDHEN and CDR2 SYDVKM. This CDR3 is 14 amino acids long. The V end lost 7 bases, the J end lost 3 bases, and 16 bases lay between the germline ends. CDR3 amino acids: CASNGGAQFYEQYF. In DNA form, the CDR3 reads TGTGCCAGCAATGGGGGCGCTCAATTCTACGAGCAGTACTTC.

This clonotype has more than one count but fewer than ten. J is TRBJ1-5 and V is TRBV20-1; a possible D gene is TRBD1 (5 bases). V lost 4 bases and J lost 1, with 8 bases in between. CDR3 size: 13 residues. In germline, CDR1 is DFQATT, CDR2 SNEGSKA (reference sequence). This CDR3 reads CSAIRDSNQPQHF. The CDR3 DNA follows: TGCAGTGCTATCCGGGACAGCAATCAGCCCCAGCATTTT.

This clonotype occurred a few times. The chain couples TRBV6-2 or TRBV6-3 to TRBJ2-2; unclear D gene. The germline V gene has CDR1 MNHEY and CDR2 SVGEGT. The CDR3 consists of 12 residues. V dropped 3 bases and J dropped 6 bases, with 5 bases sitting between them. CDR3 DNA: TGTGCCAGCAGTTATCTTGCCGGGGAGCTGTTTTTT. As protein: CASSYLAGELFF.

V usage is TRBV2 and J usage is TRBJ2-5, with D unresolved. Germline V lookup: CDR1 SNHLY, CDR2 FYNNEI. Trimming pared 10 bases from V and 1 base from J, leaving 13 bases between. This CDR3 comprises 13 residues. The CDR3, as DNA: TGTGCCACCGCGAGGCAAGTCCAAGAGACCCAGTACTTC. It specifies CATARQVQETQYF.

The chain has TRBV20-1 and TRBJ2-5; TRBD2 matches at 8 bases. CDR1 is DFQATT and CDR2 is SNEGSKA in the germline V gene (reference sequence). The CDR3 totals 14 residues. J lost 1 base, V lost 3 bases, and 4 bases had no gene match. CDR3 nucleotide sequence: TGCAGTGCTAGTCCAGCGGGGGTCCAAGAGACCCAGTACTTC. This sequence encodes CSASPAGVQETQYF.

This chain connects TRBV5-6 to TRBJ1-1; TRBD1 agrees at 8 bases. Losses at the gene ends were 3 bases for V and 6 bases for J; bases not matched to a gene: 7. This CDR3 has 14 residues. Germline CDR1 SGHDT, CDR2 YYEEEE. As DNA, the CDR3 is TGTGCCAGCAGCTCTACGGGACAGGTTGCTGAAGCTTTCTTT. This translates into CASSSTGQVAEAFF.

This clonotype was detected only a few times. The chain carries TRBV28 and TRBJ1-4; D is possibly TRBD1 (6 bases). The CDR3 totals 12 residues. Germline CDR1 MDHEN, CDR2 SYDVKM. Trimming left V 11 bases short and J 1 base short, with 8 bases between. The CDR3 nucleotides read TGTGCCCTAGGGGGAACTAATGAAAAACTGTTTTTT. It codes for CALGGTNEKLFF.

This chain connects TRBV9 to TRBJ2-1; either TRBD1 or TRBD2 may supply D (6 bases each). CDR3 length equals 14 residues. The V gene's germline CDR1 is SGDLS and CDR2 YYNGEE. Trimming pared 0 bases from V and 9 bases from J, leaving 13 bases between. Here the CDR3 DNA reads TGTGCCAGCAGCGTAGGGACCGGAGGGGGTGAGCAGTTCTTC. It yields the protein CASSVGTGGGEQFF.